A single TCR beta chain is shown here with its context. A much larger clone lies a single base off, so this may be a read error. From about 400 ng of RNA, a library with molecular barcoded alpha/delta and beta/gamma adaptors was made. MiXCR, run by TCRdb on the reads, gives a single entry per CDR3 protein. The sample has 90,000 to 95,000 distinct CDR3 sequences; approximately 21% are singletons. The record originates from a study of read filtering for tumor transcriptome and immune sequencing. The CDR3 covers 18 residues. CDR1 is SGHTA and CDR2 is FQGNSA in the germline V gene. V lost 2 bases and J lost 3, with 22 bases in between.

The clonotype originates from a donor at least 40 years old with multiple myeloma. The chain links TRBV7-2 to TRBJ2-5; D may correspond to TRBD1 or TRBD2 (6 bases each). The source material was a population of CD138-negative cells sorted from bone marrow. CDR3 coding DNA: TGTGCCAGCAGCTTAAGGGCGGGGACATCCACCTCCGAAGAGACCCAGTACTTC. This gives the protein CASSLRAGTSTSEETQYF. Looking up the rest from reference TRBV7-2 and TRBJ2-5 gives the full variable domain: GAGVSQSPSNKVTEKGKDVELRCDPISGHTALYWYRQSLGQGLEFLIYFQGNSAPDKSGLPSDRFSAERTGGSVSTLTIQRTQQEDSAVYLCASSLRAGTSTSEETQYFGPGTRLLVL.